This TCR beta chain was sequenced in a study of T cell responses to AZD1222 COVID-19 vaccine. Study-level results: Recipients of AZD1222 seropositive at baseline numbered only 6 or 7. Donors were mostly white British, more females; clonal diversity possibly underestimated. Vaccine-associated CD4 TCRs spanned spike, dominant at 160-218 and 743-854.

Profiling relied on immunoSEQ multiplex PCR, and the TCRdb table lists in-frame clones only, not all of them. The table records 110,000 to 150,000 clones, approximately 85% of them present only once. CDR1 and CDR2 from the germline V gene are MNHEY and SVGEGT. Trimming removed 3 bases from V and 8 bases from J, with 10 bases in between. The CDR3 is 12 residues long. As concerns this clone: Its matching antigen is unknown.

This sample comprised peripheral blood, obtained on day 0 of AZD1222 vaccination. This sequence was found in an adult in good health. V gene TRBV6-2 or TRBV6-3 combines with J gene TRBJ1-2, with D unclear. The CDR3 spells CASSYIEAGYTF. CDR3 nucleotides: TGTGCCAGCAGTTATATCGAGGCAGGCTACACCTTC.